This T cell receptor beta chain comes out of a study of blood T cell repertoires in COVID-19. Study as a whole: From T cells, B-cell-depleted T cells, or PBMCs came the material, which was cDNA or gDNA.

In the authors' methods: Using reference gene primer amplification, nucleated cell counts were estimated. Profiled with immunoSEQ multiplex PCR; TCRdb holds only in-frame clones, not every one. For V, J and clone size, that table is used; D and trimming come from the DNA. The table has under 70,000 clones, around 91% seen once; the top ten hold about 12%. The ends were cut back, 0 bases at V and 4 bases at J, with 5 bases in the middle. CDR3 length: 13 amino acids. Per the germline V gene, CDR1 is SGHRS and CDR2 is YFSETQ. The receptor's source is a man in his sixties with active COVID-19. The chain joins TRBV5-1 to TRBJ1-3; no firm D call. The sequenced material came from peripheral blood. CDR3 in amino acids: CASSLDWGNTIYF. The CDR3 nucleotides are TGCGCCAGCAGCTTGGACTGGGGAAACACCATATATTTT. The entire variable domain, with the rest obtained from reference TRBV5-1 and TRBJ1-3, is as follows: KAGVTQTPRYLIKTRGQQVTLSCSPISGHRSVSWYQQTPGQGLQFLFEYFSETQRNKGNFPGRFSGRQFSNSRSEMNVSTLELGDSALYLCASSLDWGNTIYFGEGSWLTVV.